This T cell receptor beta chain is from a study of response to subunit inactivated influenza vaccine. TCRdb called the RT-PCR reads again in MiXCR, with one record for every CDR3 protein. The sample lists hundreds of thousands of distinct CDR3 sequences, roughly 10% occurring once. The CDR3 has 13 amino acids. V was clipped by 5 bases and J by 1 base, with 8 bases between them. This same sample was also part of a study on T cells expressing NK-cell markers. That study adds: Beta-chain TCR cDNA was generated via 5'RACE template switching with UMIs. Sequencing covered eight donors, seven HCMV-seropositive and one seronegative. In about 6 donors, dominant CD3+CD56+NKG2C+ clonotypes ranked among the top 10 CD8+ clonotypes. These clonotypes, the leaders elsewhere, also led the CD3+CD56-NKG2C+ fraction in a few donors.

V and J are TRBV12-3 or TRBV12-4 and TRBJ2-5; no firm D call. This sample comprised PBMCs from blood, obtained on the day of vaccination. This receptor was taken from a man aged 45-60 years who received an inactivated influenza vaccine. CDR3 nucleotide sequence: TGTGCCAGCAGTCCGACGGTCCAAGAGACCCAGTACTTC. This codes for CASSPTVQETQYF.